The present T cell receptor (beta chain) was sequenced within a study of blood T cell repertoires in COVID-19. Across the study: Material from acute and convalescent COVID-19 was sourced from the United States, Italy and Spain. T cells, B-cell-depleted T cells, or PBMCs supplied cDNA or gDNA.

The CDR3 is 14 residues long. V shed 3 bases, J shed 8 bases, and the junction held 8 bases outside the gene matches. CDR1 and CDR2 from the germline V gene are KGHSH and LQKENI. Original processing notes: Counts of nucleated cells, estimated from reference gene primer amplification, were obtained. Generated by immunoSEQ multiplex PCR, the TCRdb table keeps only in-frame clones and is missing some. That table is the source of V, J and clone size, and D and trimming were worked out from the DNA. This table has about 240,000 clones, roughly nine tenths appearing once. The TCR comes from a man in his sixties who had recovered from COVID-19. Sequenced input: peripheral blood. The chain uses TRBV18 and TRBJ1-2, with TRBD1 identical over 8 bases. The chain's CDR3 is CASSPGTGGRGYTF. The CDR3 nucleotides read TGTGCCAGCTCACCCGGAACAGGGGGAAGAGGCTACACCTTC.